The clone carrying this T cell receptor (beta chain) showed up many times. Its antigen is currently unknown. This CDR3 region has 14 residues. V was pared by 6 bases and J by 9 bases, with 18 bases between. CDR1 and CDR2 from the germline V gene are DFQATT and SNEGSKA (reference sequence). The data belong to a study of T cells in Graves' hyperthyroidism and ophthalmopathy. Overall study context: Peripheral blood was obtained at initial diagnosis, preceding any treatment. Study-wide results and caveats: Within blood appeared most thyroid clonotypes that had expanded above 0.001. Ophthalmopathy was distinguished from stable hyperthyroidism by 13 V-J signatures.

The authors took PBMCs from roughly 9.5 ml fresh peripheral blood. The CDR3 regions of TCR beta were amplified from RNA transcripts. TCR CDR3 regions were first amplified by RT-PCR with HTBI primers. TCRdb analysed the multiplex PCR reads with MiXCR anew, one entry per CDR3 protein. This table holds under 400,000 distinct CDR3 sequences, 15% to 20% found once. The chain has TRBV20-1 and TRBJ1-6, with D possibly matching TRBD1 (5 bases). This receptor was obtained from a woman aged 40 to 50 with Graves' ophthalmopathy. Sequenced input: blood. CDR3 nucleotide sequence: TGCAGTGCCGCGCCGGGGACCCTTACTTCACCCCTCCACTTT. Translated, it gives CSAAPGTLTSPLHF.